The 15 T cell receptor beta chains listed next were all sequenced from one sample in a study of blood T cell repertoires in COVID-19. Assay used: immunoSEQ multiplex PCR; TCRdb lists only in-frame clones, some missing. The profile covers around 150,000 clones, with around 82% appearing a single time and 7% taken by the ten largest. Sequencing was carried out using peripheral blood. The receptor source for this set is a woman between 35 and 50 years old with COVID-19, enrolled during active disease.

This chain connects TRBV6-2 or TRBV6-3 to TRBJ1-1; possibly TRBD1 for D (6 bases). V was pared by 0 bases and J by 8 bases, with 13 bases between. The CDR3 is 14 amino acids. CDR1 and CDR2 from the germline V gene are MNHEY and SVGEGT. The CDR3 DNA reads TGTGCCAGCAGTTACTCCAGGACACAGGGAGAAGCTTTCTTT. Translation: CASSYSRTQGEAFF.

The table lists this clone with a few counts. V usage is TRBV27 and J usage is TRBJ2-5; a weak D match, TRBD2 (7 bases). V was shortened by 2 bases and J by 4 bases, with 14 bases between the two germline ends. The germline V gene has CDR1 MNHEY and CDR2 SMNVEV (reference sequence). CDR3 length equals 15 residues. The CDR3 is CASSLGGGGRETQYF. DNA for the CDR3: TGTGCCAGCAGTTTAGGAGGGGGGGGTCGAGAGACCCAGTACTTC.

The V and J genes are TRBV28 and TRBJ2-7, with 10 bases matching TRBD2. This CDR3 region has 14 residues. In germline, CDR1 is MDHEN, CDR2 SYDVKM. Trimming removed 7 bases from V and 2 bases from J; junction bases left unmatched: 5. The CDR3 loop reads CASTLSGRAYEQYF. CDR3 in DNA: TGTGCCAGCACCCTGAGCGGGAGGGCCTACGAGCAGTACTTC.

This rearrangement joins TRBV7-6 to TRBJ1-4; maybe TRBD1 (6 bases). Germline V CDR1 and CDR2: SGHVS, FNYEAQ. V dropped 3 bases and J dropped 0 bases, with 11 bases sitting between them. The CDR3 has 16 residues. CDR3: CASSLGGLATNEKLFF. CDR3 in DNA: TGTGCCAGCAGCTTGGGGGGGCTCGCAACTAATGAAAAACTGTTTTTT.

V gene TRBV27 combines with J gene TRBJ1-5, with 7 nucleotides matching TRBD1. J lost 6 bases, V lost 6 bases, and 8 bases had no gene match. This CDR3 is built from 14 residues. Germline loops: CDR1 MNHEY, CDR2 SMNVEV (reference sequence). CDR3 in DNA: TGTGCCAGCAGCCTTTACAGGGGCGGTCAGCCCCAGCATTTT. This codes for CASSLYRGGQPQHF.

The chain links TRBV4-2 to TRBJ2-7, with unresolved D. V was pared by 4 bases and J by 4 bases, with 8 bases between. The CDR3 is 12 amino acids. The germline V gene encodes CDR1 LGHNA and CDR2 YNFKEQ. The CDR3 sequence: CASSPVGYEQYF. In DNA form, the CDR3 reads TGTGCCAGCAGCCCGGTCGGGTACGAGCAGTACTTC.

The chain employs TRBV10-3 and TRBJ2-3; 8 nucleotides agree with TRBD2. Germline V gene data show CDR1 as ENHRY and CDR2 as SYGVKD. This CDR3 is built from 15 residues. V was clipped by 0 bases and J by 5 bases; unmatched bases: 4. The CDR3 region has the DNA TGTGCCATCAGTGAGTCGATGGGACTAGAAGATACGCAGTATTTT. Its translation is CAISESMGLEDTQYF.

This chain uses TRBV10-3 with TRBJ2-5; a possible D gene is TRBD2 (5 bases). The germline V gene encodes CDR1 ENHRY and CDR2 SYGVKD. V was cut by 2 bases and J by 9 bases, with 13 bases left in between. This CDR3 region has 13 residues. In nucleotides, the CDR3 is TGTGCCATCAGTGAGACCGGCCCCGGGGCCCAGTACTTC. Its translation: CAISETGPGAQYF.

The chain's CDR3 is CASSQRGGYEQYF. The CDR3 DNA reads TGCGCCAGCAGCCAAAGGGGGGGATACGAGCAGTACTTC. This chain uses TRBV4-1 with TRBJ2-7; maybe TRBD2 (7 bases). V was shortened by 2 bases and J by 4 bases, with 9 bases between the two germline ends. The germline V gene encodes CDR1 MGHRA and CDR2 YSYEKL. This CDR3 region has 13 residues.

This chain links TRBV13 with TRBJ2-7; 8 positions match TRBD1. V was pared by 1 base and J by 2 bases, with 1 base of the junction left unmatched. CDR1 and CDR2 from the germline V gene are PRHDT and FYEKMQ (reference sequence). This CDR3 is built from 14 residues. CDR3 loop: CASSLAQGAYEQYF. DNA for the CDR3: TGTGCCAGCAGCTTAGCACAGGGGGCCTACGAGCAGTACTTC.

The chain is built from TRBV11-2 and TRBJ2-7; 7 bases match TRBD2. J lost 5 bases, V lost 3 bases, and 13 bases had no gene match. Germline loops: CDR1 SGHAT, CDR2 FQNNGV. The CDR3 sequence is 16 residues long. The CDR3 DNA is TGTGCCAGCAGCTTTTGGGGGAGGGTCCTCCCGGACGAGCAGTACTTC. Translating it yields CASSFWGRVLPDEQYF.

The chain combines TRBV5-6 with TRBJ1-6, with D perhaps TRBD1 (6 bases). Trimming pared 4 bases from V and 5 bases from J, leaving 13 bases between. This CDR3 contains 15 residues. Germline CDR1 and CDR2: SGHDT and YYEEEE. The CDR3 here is CASSRGHGDNSPLHF. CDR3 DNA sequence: TGTGCCAGCAGCAGGGGACACGGCGATAATTCACCCCTCCACTTT.

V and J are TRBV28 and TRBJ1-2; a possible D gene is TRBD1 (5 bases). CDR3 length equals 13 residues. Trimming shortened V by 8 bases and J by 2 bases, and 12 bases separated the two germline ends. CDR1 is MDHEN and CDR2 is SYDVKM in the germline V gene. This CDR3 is CASGAWQNYGYTF. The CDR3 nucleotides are TGTGCCAGCGGGGCATGGCAGAACTATGGCTACACCTTC.

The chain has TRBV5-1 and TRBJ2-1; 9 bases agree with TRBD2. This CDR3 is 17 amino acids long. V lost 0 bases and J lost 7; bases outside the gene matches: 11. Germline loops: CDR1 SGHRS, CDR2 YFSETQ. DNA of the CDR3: TGCGCCAGCAGCTTGGTGGTGGCGGGAGGGCCTGGTAATGAGCAGTTCTTC. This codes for CASSLVVAGGPGNEQFF.

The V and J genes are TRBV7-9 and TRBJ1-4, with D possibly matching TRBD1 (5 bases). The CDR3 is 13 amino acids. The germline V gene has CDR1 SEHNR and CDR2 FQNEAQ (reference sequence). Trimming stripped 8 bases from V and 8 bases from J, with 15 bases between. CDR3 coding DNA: TGTGCCAGCCGGGAAGGGGCGGGGGAAAAACTGTTTTTT. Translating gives CASREGAGEKLFF.